These T cell receptor beta chains were read from a single sample in a study of control samples from healthy donors and cancer patients. Sequenced by immunoSEQ multiplex PCR; TCRdb stores in-frame clones only, minus some. This sample has about 140,000 clones; approximately 92% occur once, and the top ten carry approximately 2.9%. Specimen: blood. The source is a young man in good health. The CDR3 runs from the conserved cysteine through the conserved F or W. The D gene is left open where the match is weak. Some rows mark clone size as missing; the rest say once, few, many or name a class of expanded clone.

>.|TRBJ1-6|TRBV6-5|.
CAGQGGSYNSPLHF
TGTGCCGGCCAGGGAGGCTCCTATAATTCACCCCTCCACTTT
>.|TRBJ1-1|TRBV5-4|.
CASSLGRINTEAFF
TGTGCCAGCAGCTTGGGAAGGATAAACACTGAAGCTTTCTTT
>.|TRBJ2-2|TRBV6-4|TRBD1
CARACDRVRTGELFF
TGTGCCAGAGCGTGCGACAGGGTCCGGACCGGGGAGCTGTTTTTT
>few|TRBJ2-7|TRBV6-5|.
CATKGHNSYEQYF
TGTGCCACCAAAGGGCACAACTCCTACGAGCAGTACTTC
>.|TRBJ1-1|TRBV24-1|TRBD1
CATRTGAGEAFF
TGTGCCACCCGGACAGGGGCGGGTGAAGCTTTCTTT
>.|TRBJ1-2|TRBV19|.
CASGGGYGYTF
TGTGCCAGTGGGGGCGGCTATGGCTACACCTTC
>.|TRBJ2-1|TRBV14|TRBD2
CASSQGLAGPYNEQFF
TGTGCCAGCAGCCAAGGTCTAGCGGGGCCTTACAATGAGCAGTTCTTC
>.|TRBJ1-1|TRBV2|.
CASSEVQGNTEAFF
TGTGCCAGCAGTGAAGTCCAAGGGAACACTGAAGCTTTCTTT
>.|TRBJ1-4|TRBV10-3|TRBD1
CAISEGTGGEKLFF
TGTGCCATCAGTGAGGGGACAGGGGGCGAAAAACTGTTTTTT
>.|TRBJ2-3|TRBV10-3|.
CAISGPGATDTQYF
TGTGCCATCAGTGGGCCAGGGGCCACAGATACGCAGTATTTT
>.|TRBJ1-3|TRBV10-2|.
CASSESGAGNTIYF
TGCGCCAGCAGTGAGTCGGGGGCTGGAAACACCATATATTTT
>.|TRBJ1-6|TRBV30|.
CAWSVLDSLNSPLHF
TGTGCCTGGAGTGTACTGGACAGCTTAAATTCACCCCTCCACTTT
>.|TRBJ1-3|TRBV5-6|.
CASSFFPGNTIYF
TGTGCCAGCAGCTTTTTTCCTGGAAACACCATATATTTT
>.|TRBJ1-5|TRBV5-8|.
CASSVGKGGNNQPQHF
TGTGCCAGCAGCGTGGGGAAGGGGGGTAACAATCAGCCCCAGCATTTT
>.|TRBJ2-2|TRBV6-4|.
CASSDVPGLTGELFF
TGTGCCAGCAGTGACGTCCCTGGCCTTACCGGGGAGCTGTTTTTT
>.|TRBJ1-1|TRBV5-1|.
CASGRSGTWDTEAFF
TGCGCCAGCGGACGATCCGGGACATGGGACACTGAAGCTTTCTTT
>.|TRBJ2-7|TRBV2|.
CASSESGGNEQYF
TGTGCCAGCAGTGAATCAGGCGGAAACGAGCAGTACTTC
>.|TRBJ1-5|TRBV12-5|TRBD1
CASGLRGRTGDNQPQHF
TGTGCTAGTGGTTTGAGAGGTAGGACAGGGGACAATCAGCCCCAGCATTTT
>.|TRBJ2-3|TRBV7-5|.
CVRSLGSDSGDPTDTQYF
TGTGTCAGAAGCTTAGGAAGCGATAGCGGTGATCCCACAGATACGCAGTATTTT
>.|TRBJ1-1|TRBV20-1|TRBD1
CSASAGTGPAEAFF
TGCAGTGCTAGTGCCGGGACAGGGCCCGCTGAAGCTTTCTTT
>.|TRBJ1-3|TRBV18|.
CASSLRQVPGNTIYF
TGTGCCAGCTCACTCAGACAGGTCCCTGGAAACACCATATATTTT
>.|TRBJ2-2|TRBV5-5|.
CASSFFGLDGENTGELFF
TGTGCCAGCAGCTTTTTTGGTTTAGATGGGGAAAACACCGGGGAGCTGTTTTTT
>once|TRBJ2-1|TRBV6-6|TRBD1
CASSTTRQGADEQFF
TGTGCCAGCAGCACTACCCGACAGGGTGCGGATGAGCAGTTCTTC
>.|TRBJ1-6|TRBV18|TRBD1
CASSPMTGDNSPLHF
TGTGCCAGCTCACCGATGACAGGGGATAATTCACCCCTCCACTTT
>.|TRBJ2-3|TRBV28|.
CASRPGLITYTDTQYF
TGTGCCAGCAGGCCGGGACTGATCACCTACACAGATACGCAGTATTTT
>.|TRBJ2-2|TRBV6-5|TRBD2
CASSSFSGGRTGELFF
TGTGCCAGCAGTTCCTTTAGCGGGGGGCGGACCGGGGAGCTGTTTTTT
>once|TRBJ1-5|TRBV19|.
CASSIAGRGNQPQHF
TGTGCCAGTAGTATTGCAGGGAGGGGCAATCAGCCCCAGCATTTT
>.|TRBJ1-1|TRBV2|.
CASSDGPGYMNTEAFF
TGTGCCAGCAGTGATGGGCCAGGGTACATGAACACTGAAGCTTTCTTT
>.|TRBJ2-7|TRBV9|.
CASSVGSSSYEQYF
TGTGCCAGCAGCGTAGGCTCCTCATCCTACGAGCAGTACTTC
>few|TRBJ1-3|TRBV14|.
CASSQGTLGNTIYF
TGTGCCAGCAGCCAGGGGACCCTAGGAAACACCATATATTTT
>.|TRBJ2-7|TRBV5-1|.
CASSLARTYEQYF
TGCGCCAGCAGCTTGGCTAGGACCTACGAGCAGTACTTC
>.|TRBJ1-5|TRBV11-2|.
CASSLEYSNQPQHF
TGTGCCAGCAGCTTAGAATATAGCAATCAGCCCCAGCATTTT
>.|TRBJ1-1|TRBV9|.
CASRGPQPRGLNTEAFF
TGTGCCAGCAGGGGACCCCAACCCAGAGGGTTGAACACTGAAGCTTTCTTT
>.|TRBJ2-6|TRBV19|TRBD1
CASTLGQDLSGANVLTF
TGTGCCAGTACCCTGGGACAGGATCTCTCTGGGGCCAACGTCCTGACTTTC
>.|TRBJ2-1|TRBV2|TRBD2
CASSTGTNNEQFF
TGTGCCAGCAGTACCGGGACTAACAATGAGCAGTTCTTC
>.|TRBJ2-7|TRBV5-4|.
CASSFDTSGSYEQYF
TGTGCCAGCAGCTTTGATACATCCGGGTCCTACGAGCAGTACTTC
>.|TRBJ2-1|TRBV7-2|TRBD2
CASSSGGQRGFNEQFF
TGTGCCAGCAGCTCGGGTGGCCAGCGGGGATTCAATGAGCAGTTCTTC
>.|TRBJ2-2|TRBV7-2|.
CASSVGAEYTGELFF
TGTGCCAGCAGCGTCGGGGCGGAATACACCGGGGAGCTGTTTTTT
>.|TRBJ1-5|TRBV24-1|TRBD1
CATSVGQGMGEPQHF
TGTGCCACCAGTGTGGGACAGGGGATGGGGGAGCCCCAGCATTTT
>once|TRBJ2-2|TRBV28|.
CASSLRGTGELFF
TGTGCCAGCAGTTTAAGGGGGACCGGGGAGCTGTTTTTT
>.|TRBJ1-3|TRBV6-5|.
CASSYRQDPGGNTIYF
TGTGCCAGCAGTTACCGACAGGACCCGGGGGGAAACACCATATATTTT
>.|TRBJ1-2|TRBV19|TRBD1
CASSDLDRGYGYTF
TGTGCCAGTAGCGATCTGGACAGGGGCTATGGCTACACCTTC
>.|TRBJ1-2|TRBV5-1|TRBD1
CASSLGTGYYGYTF
TGCGCCAGCAGCTTGGGGACAGGGTACTATGGCTACACCTTC
>once|TRBJ1-2|TRBV14|TRBD1
CASTAQGDGYGYTF
TGTGCCAGCACCGCACAGGGGGATGGCTATGGCTACACCTTC
>once|TRBJ1-4|TRBV27|.
CASSSTGPEELFF
TGTGCCAGCAGTTCTACGGGACCGGAGGAACTGTTTTTT
>.|TRBJ1-5|TRBV15|.
CATSREAAANSNQPQHF
TGTGCCACCAGCAGAGAAGCGGCAGCTAATAGCAATCAGCCCCAGCATTTT
>.|TRBJ1-6|TRBV27|TRBD1
CASSYGQGLNSPLHF
TGTGCCAGCTCCTACGGACAGGGCCTAAATTCACCCCTCCACTTT
>.|TRBJ1-2|TRBV28|TRBD1
CASSSILQGNYGYTF
TGTGCCAGCAGCTCGATATTACAGGGGAACTATGGCTACACCTTC
>once|TRBJ1-2|TRBV30|.
CAWSLTYSVLADVYGYTF
TGTGCCTGGAGTCTGACATATTCCGTTCTGGCAGATGTCTATGGCTACACCTTC
>once|TRBJ2-3|TRBV5-6|.
CASRKQSASTDTQYF
TGTGCCAGCAGAAAGCAGAGCGCTAGCACAGATACGCAGTATTTT
>.|TRBJ2-3|TRBV30|.
CAWSAGVPTSTDTQYF
TGTGCCTGGAGTGCCGGGGTACCCACTAGCACAGATACGCAGTATTTT
>.|TRBJ1-1|TRBV28|TRBD1
CASGQGMNTEAFF
TGTGCCAGCGGACAGGGAATGAACACTGAAGCTTTCTTT
>.|TRBJ1-1|TRBV30|TRBD1
CAGRGRNTEAFF
TGTGCCGGCAGGGGGAGGAACACTGAAGCTTTCTTT